The 2 T cell receptor beta chains below all came from one sample that was sequenced in a study of shared clonotypes between healthy human individuals. The repertoire was sequenced with immunoSEQ multiplex PCR; TCRdb's copy has only in-frame clones and lacks some. The repertoire holds approximately 1,000,000 clones, with roughly 74% as singletons. The sequencing sample was made of memory CD4+ T cells from PBMCs. The subset here: CD45RA-negative fraction. The receptors originated from a man aged 18 to 29 in good health. Some clones in this sample may be carry-over from other donors' samples.

The V gene is TRBV7-2, the J gene TRBJ2-7; a weak D match, TRBD2 (5 bases). CDR1 and CDR2 from the germline V gene are SGHTA and FQGNSA. V lost 2 bases to trimming and J lost 4 bases, with 18 bases between them. This CDR3 is built from 16 residues. CDR3 DNA sequence: TGTGCCAGCAGCTTATATCAGTTTGGGAGTTCGTACGAGCAGTACTTC. This encodes CASSLYQFGSSYEQYF.

The chain is built from TRBV6-6 and TRBJ2-2; D remains unclear. Germline lookup yields CDR1 MNHNY and CDR2 SVGAGI (reference sequence). The CDR3 is made up of 14 amino acids. V lost 0 bases and J lost 6, with 8 bases in between. CDR3 DNA: TGTGCCAGCAGTTACTCGATGTCCTCCGGGGAGCTGTTTTTT. Encoded protein: CASSYSMSSGELFF.